This T cell receptor (beta chain) was captured by sequencing in a study of OX40 agonist ivuxolimab in advanced cancers. General observations from the study: In the expanded peripheral T cells, antigen specificity was never determined.

Here immunoSEQ multiplex PCR was the method, and the copy in TCRdb shows in-frame clones only, minus some. The repertoire holds about 41,000 clones, with more than 75% as singletons. About this clone itself: Its cognate antigen is unknown.

The clonotype originates from an adult with an advanced solid tumor such as melanoma, head and neck, liver or kidney cancer. The specimen was CD4+ or CD8+ T cells sorted from blood, collected in a trial of the OX40 agonist ivuxolimab.

CDR3: CASSSGIRLDQPQHF. The CDR3 DNA follows: TGTGCCAGCAGCTCAGGGATTCGGCTAGATCAGCCCCAGCATTTT. The gene calls are TRBV7-2 and TRBJ1-5; D perhaps matches TRBD1 (5 bases). Trimming removed 4 bases from V and 5 bases from J, with 15 bases in between. The CDR3 extends over 15 amino acids. Per the germline V gene, CDR1 is SGHTA and CDR2 is FQGNSA.